The sequence of this TCR beta chain was determined in a study of T-cell reconstitution after alpha-beta-depleted transplantation in children. Trimming took 2 bases from V and 4 from J, leaving 13 bases between them. This CDR3 has 15 amino acids. In germline, CDR1 is SGHTA, CDR2 FQGNSA. The TCRbeta library incorporated unique molecular identifiers. TCRdb used MiXCR to reprocess the PCR reads, holding one entry per CDR3 protein. The table has hundreds of thousands of distinct CDR3 sequences, around 14% seen once. This clonotype turned up a few times. Its antigen is still unknown. Study results and caveats: By about two months after transplant, alpha-beta T cells reportedly arose from several hundred graft clones that had expanded.

V gene TRBV7-2 combines with J gene TRBJ2-3; no clear D gene. The sequence derives from a girl aged 2 to 9 with congenital amegakaryocytic thrombocytopenia, due to receive a stem cell transplant. The starting material was PBMCs, obtained before TCRalphabeta/CD19-depleted stem cell transplant. In DNA, the CDR3 is TGTGCCAGCAGCTTATCGGTGGCCCGCGCAGATACGCAGTATTTT. Its translation: CASSLSVARADTQYF.